The rows below give T cell receptor beta chains drawn from one sample of a study of control samples from healthy donors and cancer patients. The data were produced by immunoSEQ multiplex PCR, yet TCRdb's version contains in-frame clones alone and is incomplete. The sample lists 160,000 or so clones; over 85% were seen once. Sequenced sample: blood. The receptor source for this set is a middle-aged woman in good health. Each CDR3 is given with its conserved first and last residue. Each record gives: J gene, clone size, V gene, D gene, CDR3 protein, CDR3 DNA. The D gene is left open where the match is weak. A row's size may be missing; if present it is once, few, many or a size class.

>TRBJ2-5|-|TRBV12-5|-
CASGSGSPETQYF
TGTGCTAGTGGCTCGGGGTCGCCGGAGACCCAGTACTTC
>TRBJ2-3|-|TRBV4-1|-
CASSHEGKITDTQYF
TGCGCCAGCAGCCATGAGGGGAAGATCACAGATACGCAGTATTTT
>TRBJ1-2|-|TRBV6-1|TRBD1
CASSEDDRGTFNYGYTF
TGTGCCAGCAGTGAAGACGACAGGGGCACCTTTAACTATGGCTACACCTTC
>TRBJ1-1|-|TRBV9|-
CASSKGGSGTEAFF
TGTGCCAGCAGCAAAGGAGGCAGTGGCACTGAAGCTTTCTTT
>TRBJ2-7|-|TRBV9|-
CASSRTPVTYEQYF
TGTGCCAGCTCCCGGACCCCCGTTACCTACGAGCAGTACTTC
>TRBJ2-7|-|TRBV7-2|-
CASSLAGSYEQYF
TGTGCCAGCAGCTTAGCAGGATCCTACGAGCAGTACTTC
>TRBJ1-4|-|TRBV4-2|-
CASSQDRAPNEKLFF
TGTGCCAGCAGCCAAGATCGGGCGCCTAATGAAAAACTGTTTTTT
>TRBJ1-1|-|TRBV18|-
CASSPTLITYTEAFF
TGTGCCAGCTCACCGACACTAATCACCTACACTGAAGCTTTCTTT
>TRBJ2-3|-|TRBV19|-
CASSMSRGATDTQYF
TGTGCCAGTAGTATGAGTCGGGGGGCAACAGATACGCAGTATTTT
>TRBJ1-5|once|TRBV5-4|TRBD1
CASSEGTGHNQPQHF
TGTGCCAGCAGCGAGGGGACAGGGCACAATCAGCCCCAGCATTTT
>TRBJ2-1|-|TRBV9|TRBD2
CASSVAPAGGLYNEQFF
TGTGCCAGCAGCGTAGCTCCAGCGGGGGGGCTGTACAATGAGCAGTTCTTC
>TRBJ2-1|-|TRBV29-1|TRBD2
CSVGLAGDEQFF
TGCAGCGTAGGACTAGCTGGCGATGAGCAGTTCTTC
>TRBJ2-7|-|TRBV6-2/TRBV6-3|-
CASSLPTETYEQYF
TGTGCCAGCAGTCTCCCGACTGAGACCTACGAGCAGTACTTC
>TRBJ2-1|-|TRBV12-3/TRBV12-4|-
CASTTMARNEQFF
TGTGCCAGCACAACAATGGCGCGAAATGAGCAGTTCTTC
>TRBJ2-3|-|TRBV4-2|TRBD2
CASSQDSGGGARGTQYF
TGTGCCAGCAGCCAAGATTCGGGCGGGGGGGCCCGTGGTACGCAGTATTTT
>TRBJ1-1|-|TRBV3-1/TRBV3-2|-
CASSQTWGNTEAFF
TGTGCCAGCAGCCAGACATGGGGGAACACTGAAGCTTTCTTT
>TRBJ1-6|once|TRBV18|TRBD1
CASSLGQFSSPLHF
TGTGCCAGCTCACTGGGACAGTTCTCTTCACCCCTCCACTTT
>TRBJ2-5|-|TRBV5-8|-
CASSWGARSIETQYF
TGTGCCAGCAGCTGGGGGGCAAGGAGCATCGAGACCCAGTACTTC
>TRBJ1-2|-|TRBV5-8|-
CASSLGQGNYGYTF
TGTGCCAGCAGCTTGGGGCAGGGTAACTATGGCTACACCTTC
>TRBJ1-2|-|TRBV24-1|-
CATSESGGGYTF
TGTGCCACCAGTGAGAGTGGGGGTGGCTACACCTTC
>TRBJ1-3|-|TRBV6-6|-
CASSYGNTGNTIYF
TGTGCCAGCAGTTACGGGAACACTGGAAACACCATATATTTT
>TRBJ1-2|-|TRBV7-9|TRBD1
CASSPFPGQGASHGYTF
TGTGCCAGCAGCCCATTCCCAGGACAGGGGGCTTCTCATGGCTACACCTTC
>TRBJ2-1|-|TRBV12-3/TRBV12-4|-
CATAGAVYNEQFF
TGTGCCACCGCGGGGGCGGTATACAATGAGCAGTTCTTC
>TRBJ2-1|-|TRBV2|-
CASSENGRGNEQFF
TGTGCCAGCAGTGAAAACGGCAGGGGCAATGAGCAGTTCTTC
>TRBJ2-1|-|TRBV5-6|-
CASSLTQRIYNEQFF
TGTGCCAGCAGCTTGACCCAGAGAATCTACAATGAGCAGTTCTTC
>TRBJ1-2|-|TRBV25-1|TRBD1
CASSEPGDRAAYGYTF
TGTGCCAGCAGTGAACCAGGGGACAGGGCAGCCTATGGCTACACCTTC
>TRBJ2-7|-|TRBV6-6|TRBD2
CASSQGLAGGIYEQYF
TGTGCCAGCAGTCAGGGACTAGCGGGCGGGATCTACGAGCAGTACTTC
>TRBJ1-1|-|TRBV5-1|-
CASSFGATNTEAFF
TGCGCCAGCAGCTTTGGGGCAACGAACACTGAAGCTTTCTTT
>TRBJ2-3|-|TRBV10-1|-
CASRREAGQCGRGTDTQYF
TGCGCCAGCAGGAGAGAAGCGGGACAGTGTGGGAGGGGCACAGATACGCAGTATTTT
>TRBJ2-5|-|TRBV7-2|TRBD1
CASSLERQGGQETQYF
TGTGCCAGCAGCTTAGAGAGACAGGGGGGTCAAGAGACCCAGTACTTC
>TRBJ2-2|once|TRBV27|-
CASSLFGGGSGELFF
TGTGCCAGCAGTTTATTTGGGGGCGGCTCCGGGGAGCTGTTTTTT
>TRBJ2-1|once|TRBV27|-
CASSLYRGISYNEQFF
TGTGCCAGCAGTTTATATCGGGGCATCTCCTACAATGAGCAGTTCTTC
>TRBJ1-4|-|TRBV29-1|-
CSAGGGRNEKLFF
TGCAGCGCCGGGGGAGGGAGGAATGAAAAACTGTTTTTT
>TRBJ2-1|-|TRBV5-1|-
CASSLEPQDLSEQFF
TGCGCCAGCAGCTTGGAACCACAGGATTTGAGTGAGCAGTTCTTC
>TRBJ2-5|-|TRBV30|TRBD2
CAWSVGMGGETQYF
TGTGCCTGGAGTGTAGGGATGGGAGGGGAGACCCAGTACTTC
>TRBJ1-2|-|TRBV5-4|TRBD1
CASRPRQGVYGYTF
TGTGCCAGCAGACCCCGACAGGGAGTCTATGGCTACACCTTC
>TRBJ2-3|-|TRBV20-1|-
CSARSTDTQYF
TGCAGTGCTAGATCCACAGATACGCAGTATTTT
>TRBJ1-5|-|TRBV12-5|-
CASGLALQAGYQPQHF
TGTGCTAGTGGTTTGGCCCTACAGGCGGGTTATCAGCCCCAGCATTTT
>TRBJ2-1|-|TRBV9|TRBD2
CASSQDYSGGIYNEQFF
TGTGCCAGCAGCCAGGACTATAGCGGGGGAATCTACAATGAGCAGTTCTTC
>TRBJ2-2|-|TRBV2|TRBD2
CASSENSGGAVGGELFF
TGTGCCAGCAGTGAAAACAGCGGGGGGGCCGTAGGCGGGGAGCTGTTTTTT